One sample yielded the 30 T cell receptor beta chains listed below, sequenced in a study of control samples from healthy donors and cancer patients. The table came from immunoSEQ multiplex PCR; TCRdb's copy has only in-frame clones and leaves some out. Of more than 95,000 clones listed, roughly 85% were seen once; the top ten hold around 13%. The source material was blood. These receptors all stem from a woman aged 45 to 65 in good health.

The J gene is TRBJ1-5, the V gene TRBV10-3; D is uncertain. The ends were cut back, 4 bases at V and 4 bases at J, with 8 bases in the middle. CDR3 length: 13 amino acids. Germline V CDR1 and CDR2: ENHRY, SYGVKD. Here the CDR3 DNA reads TGTGCCATCAGTGCGGGAAGTAATCAGCCCCAGCATTTT. Translating gives CAISAGSNQPQHF.

The rearrangement links TRBV27 to TRBJ1-1; D perhaps matches TRBD1 (5 bases). CDR1 is MNHEY, CDR2 SMNVEV, per germline (reference sequence). Trimming took 4 bases from V and 4 from J, leaving 10 bases between them. The CDR3 has 13 residues. The DNA for the CDR3 is TGTGCCAGCAGTTCCAGGGTTGGCACTGAAGCTTTCTTT. Translating it yields CASSSRVGTEAFF.

The chain carries TRBV6-5 and TRBJ1-1, with a tentative D call TRBD1 (5 bases). V lost 0 bases and J lost 5, with 13 bases in between. Germline V lookup: CDR1 MNHEY, CDR2 SVGAGI. This CDR3 is built from 15 residues. The DNA of the CDR3 is TGTGCCAGCAGTTACTCTGGGGGGGTGGAGACTGAAGCTTTCTTT. It codes for CASSYSGGVETEAFF.

V gene TRBV5-5 combines with J gene TRBJ2-7, with D possibly TRBD1 on 6 matching bases. The length of the CDR3 is 15 residues. Germline V gene data show CDR1 as SGHKS and CDR2 as YYEKEE (reference sequence). Trimming shortened V by 0 bases and J by 2 bases, and 12 bases separated the two germline ends. CDR3 sequence reads: CASSLVQGPPYEQYF. CDR3 DNA sequence: TGTGCCAGCAGCTTGGTGCAGGGGCCCCCCTACGAGCAGTACTTC.

This chain joins TRBV6-2 or TRBV6-3 and TRBJ1-5; 8 bases map to TRBD1. The CDR3 length is 15 residues. V lost 2 bases and J lost 6; bases outside the gene matches: 6. Germline values: CDR1 MNHEY, CDR2 SVGEGT. The DNA for the CDR3 is TGTGCCAGCAGTTACCCGGACAGGGCGAGTCAGCCCCAGCATTTT. This sequence encodes CASSYPDRASQPQHF.

There are a few counts of this clone. V usage is TRBV5-1 and J usage is TRBJ2-1; D perhaps matches TRBD1 (6 bases). This CDR3 has 16 residues. V lost 0 bases to trimming and J lost 2 bases, with 12 bases between them. The V gene's germline CDR1 is SGHRS and CDR2 YFSETQ. Written as DNA, the CDR3 is TGCGCCAGCAGCTTGGTACCAGGGGCGACCTACAATGAGCAGTTCTTC. It translates to CASSLVPGATYNEQFF.

This clone was seen more than once but under ten times. V usage is TRBV6-5 and J usage is TRBJ1-3, with 11 bases that match TRBD1. Germline V gene sequence: CDR1 MNHEY, CDR2 SVGAGI. This CDR3 region has 15 residues. V shed 10 bases, J shed 1 base, and the junction held 6 bases outside the gene matches. DNA for the CDR3: TGTGCCACCGGACAGGGGGCTCTATCTGGAAACACCATATATTTT. It codes for CATGQGALSGNTIYF.

The chain joins TRBV6-2 or TRBV6-3 to TRBJ2-1; a weak D match, TRBD1 (6 bases). Germline assignment: CDR1 MNHEY and CDR2 SVGEGT. V shed 5 bases and J shed 8 bases, with 10 bases lying between them. The CDR3 length is 12 residues. The CDR3 DNA sequence: TGTGCCAGCAGTCTACAGGGTTATGAGCAGTTCTTC. Protein product: CASSLQGYEQFF.

This clone was picked up many times. The V gene is TRBV19, the J gene TRBJ2-7, with 8 bases lining up with TRBD2. The CDR3 contains 14 residues. V was clipped by 3 bases and J by 6 bases; unmatched bases: 7. Germline-derived CDR1 and CDR2 are LNHDA and SQIVND (reference sequence). The CDR3 here is CASSMTSVGPEQYF. DNA for the CDR3: TGTGCCAGTAGTATGACTAGCGTGGGACCCGAGCAGTACTTC.

The chain employs TRBV6-5 and TRBJ2-5, with no clear D. The length of the CDR3 is 15 residues. V lost 4 bases to trimming and J lost 3 bases, with 15 bases between them. Germline values: CDR1 MNHEY, CDR2 SVGAGI. This CDR3 reads CASSFGFEEKETQYF. The CDR3 coding sequence is TGTGCCAGCAGTTTTGGATTCGAGGAGAAAGAGACCCAGTACTTC.

The chain links TRBV13 to TRBJ2-5, with 12 bases that match TRBD2. CDR1 is PRHDT and CDR2 is FYEKMQ in the germline V gene (reference sequence). The CDR3 runs to 18 residues. Trimming took 5 bases from V and 2 from J; bases not matched to a gene: 12. CDR3 sequence reads: CASSMTHTGTSGQETQYF. CDR3 nucleotides: TGTGCCAGCAGCATGACGCATACCGGGACTAGCGGGCAAGAGACCCAGTACTTC.

In its sample, this clone was seen a few times. The V call is TRBV11-3, the J call TRBJ2-1, with 11 bases that match TRBD2. The V segment lost 0 bases and the J segment 15 bases; nucleotides outside the gene matches: 4. Germline assignment: CDR1 SGHNT and CDR2 YENEEA. The CDR3 runs 13 residues. The CDR3: CASSLDVAGGLFF. CDR3 in DNA: TGTGCCAGCAGCTTAGATGTAGCGGGAGGGCTGTTCTTC.

This chain links TRBV5-1 with TRBJ2-5; the match to TRBD1 covers 7 bases. This CDR3 spans 16 amino acids. The ends lost 0 bases at V and 3 bases at J; junction bases unmatched: 8. In germline, CDR1 is SGHRS, CDR2 YFSETQ. The chain's CDR3 is CASSLGPPGTEETQYF. CDR3 nucleotide sequence: TGCGCCAGCAGCTTGGGGCCCCCCGGGACAGAAGAGACCCAGTACTTC.

The rearrangement links TRBV6-5 to TRBJ2-1, with 11 nucleotides matching TRBD2. Germline CDR1 is MNHEY and CDR2 is SVGAGI. The V gene end was trimmed by 7 bases and the J gene end by 5 bases; junction bases not matched to a gene: 7. This CDR3 comprises 15 residues. CDR3 bases: TGTGCCAGCATTTTACTAGCGGGGGTGGACAATGAGCAGTTCTTC. It yields the protein CASILLAGVDNEQFF.

V gene TRBV7-2 combines with J gene TRBJ1-5; 7 bases match TRBD1. CDR1 SGHTA and CDR2 FQGNSA come from the germline V gene. The ends lost 0 bases at V and 1 base at J; junction bases unmatched: 3. This CDR3 has 16 residues. The CDR3 nucleotides read TGTGCCAGCAGCTTAGCCAGGGGGGACAGCAATCAGCCCCAGCATTTT. It is translated as CASSLARGDSNQPQHF.

V is TRBV10-3 and J is TRBJ2-1, with D possibly called TRBD1 or TRBD2 (5 bases each). V shed 6 bases and J shed 10 bases, with 19 bases lying between them. CDR3 length: 14 residues. Germline CDR1 and CDR2: ENHRY and SYGVKD. The CDR3 here is CAISPGTLMGEQFF. CDR3 nucleotide sequence: TGTGCCATCAGCCCAGGGACCCTAATGGGGGAGCAGTTCTTC.

The chain joins TRBV11-2 to TRBJ2-5; the D call may be TRBD1 or TRBD2 (7 bases each). V lost 5 bases to trimming and J lost 5 bases, with 21 bases between them. The germline V gene has CDR1 SGHAT and CDR2 FQNNGV. The CDR3 totals 16 residues. CDR3 loop: CASSPQQGGNTETQYF. CDR3 bases: TGTGCCAGCAGCCCGCAGCAGGGGGGGAACACGGAGACCCAGTACTTC.

The rearrangement links TRBV11-3 to TRBJ1-4; D call uncertain. The CDR3 is 15 residues long. V was trimmed by 4 bases and J by 0 bases, leaving 9 bases between them. Germline V gene data show CDR1 as SGHNT and CDR2 as YENEEA. The CDR3 protein is CASSYAPATNEKLFF. CDR3 coding DNA: TGTGCCAGCAGCTATGCCCCGGCAACTAATGAAAAACTGTTTTTT.

This clone was observed once. The chain joins TRBV5-4 to TRBJ2-3; TRBD2 matches at 8 bases. The germline V gene encodes CDR1 SGHNT and CDR2 YYREEE (reference sequence). The CDR3 totals 13 residues. V shed 0 bases and J 8 bases; nucleotides not matched to a gene: 2. CDR3 sequence: CASSLGLAPTQYF. The CDR3 DNA sequence: TGTGCCAGCAGCTTGGGACTAGCGCCTACGCAGTATTTT.

The rearrangement uses TRBV30 and TRBJ1-4; D may be TRBD1 (5 bases). V was cut by 5 bases and J by 8 bases, with 24 bases left in between. Germline CDR1 and CDR2: GTSNPN and SVGIG (reference sequence). This CDR3 contains 16 residues. The CDR3 DNA reads TGTGCCTGGCCGGGACGGAGCGAAGGATTAAAGGAAAAACTGTTTTTT. It yields the protein CAWPGRSEGLKEKLFF.

This clone turned up a few times. The likely explanation is a read error, given a far larger clone one base away. Other nucleotide sequences in the sample specify the same CDR3. This chain links TRBV7-3 with TRBJ2-1; the match to TRBD2 covers 11 bases. This CDR3 has 15 residues. J was trimmed by 2 bases and V by 5 bases; bases with no gene match: 2. Germline CDR1 SGHTA, CDR2 FQGTGA. The CDR3 DNA is TGTGCCAGCAGCGTAGCGGGGGGGCCCTACAATGAGCAGTTCTTC. Residues: CASSVAGGPYNEQFF.

This chain uses TRBV6-9 with TRBJ1-6, with 10 bases matching TRBD1. The CDR3 runs 21 residues. Germline CDR1 is MNHGY and CDR2 is SVAAGI. Trimming took 7 bases from V and 3 from J; bases not matched to a gene: 21. The CDR3 DNA reads TGTGCCAGCACCCCAAGCCCGACAGGGGGCGTTGGTCGAAACTATAATTCACCCCTCCACTTT. Translation: CASTPSPTGGVGRNYNSPLHF.

The chain carries TRBV29-1 and TRBJ1-1, with 9 positions matching TRBD1. V lost 6 bases to trimming and J lost 1 base; unmatched junction nucleotides: 3. Germline lookup yields CDR1 SQVTM and CDR2 ANQGSEA. The CDR3 is 13 residues long. In DNA form, the CDR3 reads TGCAGCGTAACGACAGGGGGGAACACTGAAGCTTTCTTT. Its translation is CSVTTGGNTEAFF.

The chain uses TRBV2 and TRBJ2-5, with D perhaps TRBD2 (6 bases). This CDR3 contains 14 residues. The ends were cut back, 6 bases at V and 1 base at J, with 12 bases in the middle. Germline lookup yields CDR1 SNHLY and CDR2 FYNNEI. CDR3 DNA: TGTGCCAGCAGACGGGGGTTCCCCCAAGAGACCCAGTACTTC. It yields the protein CASRRGFPQETQYF. Together with reference TRBV2 and TRBJ2-5, the CDR3 gives the full variable domain: EPEVTQTPSHQVTQMGQEVILRCVPISNHLYFYWYRQILGQKVEFLVSFYNNEISEKSEIFDDQFSVERPDGSNFTLKIRSTKLEDSAMYFCASRRGFPQETQYFGPGTRLLVL.

The chain links TRBV7-9 to TRBJ2-7; TRBD1 matches at 7 bases. V was pared by 5 bases and J by 1 base, with 8 bases of the junction left unmatched. This CDR3 has 15 residues. In germline, CDR1 is SEHNR, CDR2 FQNEAQ (reference sequence). This chain's CDR3 is CASSPGQGVSYEQYF. DNA of the CDR3: TGTGCCAGCAGCCCGGGCCAGGGGGTATCCTACGAGCAGTACTTC.

Here the CDR3 DNA reads TGTGCCAGCAGTTATCGACAGGGATCACCCCTCCACTTT. Protein: CASSYRQGSPLHF. The rearrangement joins TRBV6-5 to TRBJ1-6, with 7 bases fitting TRBD1. CDR1 and CDR2 from the germline V gene are MNHEY and SVGAGI. The ends lost 3 bases at V and 10 bases at J; junction bases unmatched: 3. The CDR3 is made up of 13 amino acids.

V usage is TRBV5-1 and J usage is TRBJ1-3; D is unclear. Germline assignment: CDR1 SGHRS and CDR2 YFSETQ. This CDR3 is built from 15 residues. Trimming took off 0 bases at V and 1 base at J, with 8 bases between the two ends. In DNA, the CDR3 is TGCGCCAGCAGCTTGGACTCCGGTTCTGGAAACACCATATATTTT. It codes for CASSLDSGSGNTIYF.

The chain links TRBV9 to TRBJ1-2; D is ambiguous. The CDR3 is 16 residues long. V was pared by 1 base and J by 3 bases, with 16 bases between. The V gene's germline CDR1 is SGDLS and CDR2 YYNGEE. The CDR3 loop reads CASSVPPPLGDYGYTF. The CDR3 DNA reads as TGTGCCAGCAGCGTACCCCCCCCATTGGGCGACTATGGCTACACCTTC.

The chain couples TRBV19 to TRBJ1-2; 7 bases are a match to TRBD1. The CDR3 is 14 residues long. J was trimmed by 0 bases and V by 8 bases; bases with no gene match: 6. Per germline, CDR1 LNHDA and CDR2 SQIVND (reference sequence). The DNA of the CDR3 is TGTGCCAGTTACAGGGGACCCACTAACTATGGCTACACCTTC. As protein: CASYRGPTNYGYTF.

This clone was detected once. The chain carries TRBV11-3 and TRBJ2-4, with D perhaps given as TRBD1 or TRBD2 (5 bases each). This CDR3 has 17 residues. V lost 5 bases and J lost 0, with 17 bases in between. In germline, CDR1 is SGHNT, CDR2 YENEEA. CDR3 bases: TGTGCCAGCAGCCGAGTAACCGGGGACCTAGCCAAAAACATTCAGTACTTC. Protein: CASSRVTGDLAKNIQYF.